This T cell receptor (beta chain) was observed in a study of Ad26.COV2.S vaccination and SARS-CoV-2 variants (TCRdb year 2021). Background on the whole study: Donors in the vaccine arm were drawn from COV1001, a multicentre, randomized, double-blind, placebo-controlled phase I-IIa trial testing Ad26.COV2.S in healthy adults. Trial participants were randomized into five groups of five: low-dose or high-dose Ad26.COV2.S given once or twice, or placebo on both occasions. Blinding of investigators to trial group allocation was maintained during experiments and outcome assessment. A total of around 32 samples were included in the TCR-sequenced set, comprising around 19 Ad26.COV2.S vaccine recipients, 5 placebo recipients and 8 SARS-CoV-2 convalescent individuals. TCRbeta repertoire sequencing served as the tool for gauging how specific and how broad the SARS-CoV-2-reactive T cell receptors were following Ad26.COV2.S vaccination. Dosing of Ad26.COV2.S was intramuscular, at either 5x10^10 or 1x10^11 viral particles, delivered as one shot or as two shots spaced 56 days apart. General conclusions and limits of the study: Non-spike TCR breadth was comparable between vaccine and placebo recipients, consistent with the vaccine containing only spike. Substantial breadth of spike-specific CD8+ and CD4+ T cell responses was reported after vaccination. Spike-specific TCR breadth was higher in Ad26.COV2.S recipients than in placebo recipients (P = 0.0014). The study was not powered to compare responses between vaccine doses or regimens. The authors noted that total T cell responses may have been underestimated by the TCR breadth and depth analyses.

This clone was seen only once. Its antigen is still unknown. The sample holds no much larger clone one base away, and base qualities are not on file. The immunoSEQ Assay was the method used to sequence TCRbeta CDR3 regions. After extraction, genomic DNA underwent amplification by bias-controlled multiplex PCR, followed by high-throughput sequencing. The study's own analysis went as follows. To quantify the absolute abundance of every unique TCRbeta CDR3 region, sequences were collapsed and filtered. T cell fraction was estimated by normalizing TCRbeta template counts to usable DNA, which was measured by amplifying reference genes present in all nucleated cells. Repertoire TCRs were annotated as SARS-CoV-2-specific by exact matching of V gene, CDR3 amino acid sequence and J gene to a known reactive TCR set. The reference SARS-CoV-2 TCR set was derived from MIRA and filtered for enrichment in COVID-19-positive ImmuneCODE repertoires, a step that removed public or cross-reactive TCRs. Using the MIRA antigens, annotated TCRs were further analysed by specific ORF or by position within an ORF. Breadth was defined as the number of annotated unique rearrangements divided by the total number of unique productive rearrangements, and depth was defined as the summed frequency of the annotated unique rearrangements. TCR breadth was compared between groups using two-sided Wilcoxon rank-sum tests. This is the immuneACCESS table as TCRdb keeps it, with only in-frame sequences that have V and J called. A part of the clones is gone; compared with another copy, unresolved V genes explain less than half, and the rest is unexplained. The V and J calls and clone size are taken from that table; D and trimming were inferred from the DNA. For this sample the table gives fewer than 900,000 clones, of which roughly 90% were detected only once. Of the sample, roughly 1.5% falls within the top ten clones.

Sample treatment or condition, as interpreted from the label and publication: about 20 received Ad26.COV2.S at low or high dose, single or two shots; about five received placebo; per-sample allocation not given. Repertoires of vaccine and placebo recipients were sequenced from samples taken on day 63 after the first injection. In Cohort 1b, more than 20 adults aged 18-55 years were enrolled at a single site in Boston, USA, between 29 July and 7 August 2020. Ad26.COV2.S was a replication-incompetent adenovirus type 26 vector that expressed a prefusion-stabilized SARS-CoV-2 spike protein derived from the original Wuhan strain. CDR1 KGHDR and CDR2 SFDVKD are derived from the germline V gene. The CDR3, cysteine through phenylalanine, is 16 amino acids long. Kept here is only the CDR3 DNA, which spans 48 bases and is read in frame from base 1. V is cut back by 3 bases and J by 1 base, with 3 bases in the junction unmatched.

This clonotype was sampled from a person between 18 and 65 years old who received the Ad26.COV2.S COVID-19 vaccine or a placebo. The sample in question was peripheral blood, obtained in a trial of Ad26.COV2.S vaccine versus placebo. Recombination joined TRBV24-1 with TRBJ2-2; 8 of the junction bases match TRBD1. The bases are TGTGCCACCAGTGATGAGGGGACAGGGAACACCGGGGAGCTGTTTTTT. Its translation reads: CATSDEGTGNTGELFF.